Listed below are T cell receptor beta chains from one sample, sequenced in a study of T cell repertoires in cytomegalovirus infection. TCRdb analysed the reads with MiXCR anew, one entry per CDR3 protein. Seen here are approximately 97,000 distinct CDR3 sequences, more than 15% observed once, and the top ten hold approximately 7.6%. Material: PBMCs. The origin of the receptors is a human donor in good health (CMV status not recorded). Some clones in this sample may be carry-over from other donors' samples. Both conserved end residues are part of each CDR3. Each record gives: clone size, V gene, J gene, D gene, CDR3 protein, CDR3 DNA. The D gene is left open where the match is weak. Some rows mark clone size as missing; the rest say once, few, many or name a class of expanded clone.

NA,TRBV7-9,TRBJ1-3,TRBD1,CASSPSDRGGNTIYF,TGTGCCAGCAGCCCGTCGGACAGGGGAGGAAACACCATATATTTT
many,TRBV7-9,TRBJ1-1,NA,CASSRALTVSNTEAFF,TGTGCCAGCAGCCGCGCCTTGACAGTTTCGAACACTGAAGCTTTCTTT
NA,TRBV7-3,TRBJ2-5,TRBD1,CASSLTGQEQETQYF,TGTGCCAGCAGCTTAACCGGACAGGAGCAAGAGACCCAGTACTTC
many,TRBV6-6,TRBJ2-1,TRBD2,CASSYSAGGNNEQFF,TGTGCCAGCAGTTACTCAGCGGGGGGGAACAATGAGCAGTTCTTC
few,TRBV10-3,TRBJ1-3,NA,CAISESGAGNTIYF,TGTGCCATCAGTGAGTCCGGGGCCGGAAACACCATATATTTT
few,TRBV6-2/TRBV6-3,TRBJ2-2,TRBD1,CASSSGQLANTGELFF,TGTGCCAGCAGCTCGGGACAGCTCGCGAACACCGGGGAGCTGTTTTTT
NA,TRBV7-6,TRBJ1-1,NA,CASSQRGVRVTEAFF,TGTGCCAGCAGCCAACGGGGGGTCCGGGTGACTGAAGCTTTCTTT
many,TRBV7-6,TRBJ1-3,NA,CASSQSAGNTIYF,TGTGCCAGCAGCCAGTCGGCCGGAAACACCATATATTTT
few,TRBV5-4,TRBJ2-3,NA,CASSALAQIAGDTQYF,TGTGCCAGCAGCGCCTTGGCCCAGATTGCAGGGGATACGCAGTATTTT
NA,TRBV29-1,TRBJ2-3,NA,CSVADGADTQYF,TGCAGCGTTGCTGACGGCGCAGATACGCAGTATTTT
few,TRBV2,TRBJ1-5,NA,CASSEMRGNQPQHF,TGTGCCAGCAGTGAGATGAGGGGCAATCAGCCCCAGCATTTT
NA,TRBV5-6,TRBJ2-7,NA,CASSVEGPGYEQYF,TGTGCCAGCAGCGTGGAAGGACCGGGCTACGAGCAGTACTTC
many,TRBV7-2,TRBJ1-1,NA,CASSLHQEAFF,TGTGCCAGCAGCCTACATCAGGAAGCTTTCTTT
NA,TRBV4-1,TRBJ1-4,NA,CASSQGFSNEKLFF,TGTGCCAGCAGCCAAGGATTTTCTAATGAAAAACTGTTTTTT
NA,TRBV20-1,TRBJ1-5,TRBD1,CSAKTGGDDNQPQHF,TGCAGTGCAAAGACAGGGGGTGATGACAATCAGCCCCAGCATTTT
medium-sized,TRBV12-3/TRBV12-4,TRBJ1-1,NA,CASRFRVRGTEAFF,TGTGCCAGCAGGTTCAGGGTAAGAGGCACTGAAGCTTTCTTT
many,TRBV29-1,TRBJ1-1,TRBD1,CSAEGQTTTGGFTEAFF,TGCAGCGCCGAGGGGCAGACGACGACAGGGGGATTCACTGAAGCTTTCTTT
many,TRBV6-2/TRBV6-3,TRBJ2-4,NA,CASRSGGRRDQNIQYF,TGTGCCAGCAGGTCAGGGGGGCGCCGGGACCAAAACATTCAGTACTTC
NA,TRBV6-2/TRBV6-3,TRBJ2-7,NA,CASSYPPGTYEQYF,TGTGCCAGCAGTTACCCTCCAGGAACCTACGAGCAGTACTTC
few,TRBV6-2/TRBV6-3,TRBJ2-7,NA,CASSYSAGSYEQYF,TGTGCCAGCAGTTACTCGGCAGGATCCTACGAGCAGTACTTC
many,TRBV7-8,TRBJ2-5,NA,CASSLATQGRRETQYF,TGTGCCAGCAGCTTAGCCACCCAGGGGAGGAGAGAGACCCAGTACTTC
NA,TRBV2,TRBJ2-7,TRBD1,CASRADRGGSYEQYF,TGTGCCAGCAGGGCTGACAGGGGCGGCTCCTACGAGCAGTACTTC
NA,TRBV28,TRBJ1-5,NA,CVSIPAPDQPQHF,TGTGTCAGCATCCCGGCCCCGGATCAGCCCCAGCATTTT
NA,TRBV6-6,TRBJ1-1,TRBD1,CASSTGTALIEAFF,TGTGCCAGCAGTACCGGGACAGCACTGATTGAAGCTTTCTTT
few,TRBV20-1,TRBJ2-1,NA,CSALHLGAGDEQFF,TGCAGTGCCCTACATTTGGGGGCAGGCGATGAGCAGTTCTTC
many,TRBV7-2,TRBJ2-7,NA,CASSFLMPVGEQYF,TGTGCCAGCAGCTTCCTCATGCCCGTTGGCGAGCAGTACTTC
many,TRBV29-1,TRBJ2-1,NA,CSVLRGTELNEQFF,TGCAGCGTCCTAAGAGGTACAGAGCTAAATGAGCAGTTCTTC
many,TRBV7-2,TRBJ2-7,TRBD1,CASSAPGQGFYEQYF,TGTGCCAGCAGCGCTCCGGGACAGGGCTTCTACGAGCAGTACTTC
NA,TRBV10-3,TRBJ1-2,TRBD1,CAISEIQGAGGYTF,TGTGCCATCAGTGAAATACAGGGGGCTGGTGGCTACACCTTC
NA,TRBV14,TRBJ1-1,NA,CASSRTWGLSTEAFF,TGTGCCAGCAGCAGGACTTGGGGGCTGTCCACTGAAGCTTTCTTT
few,TRBV9,TRBJ2-7,NA,CASSVGEGKTYEQYF,TGTGCCAGCAGCGTAGGAGAGGGCAAGACCTACGAGCAGTACTTC
NA,TRBV12-3/TRBV12-4,TRBJ1-5,NA,CASSSFQDINQPQHF,TGTGCCAGCAGTTCTTTCCAAGACATCAATCAGCCCCAGCATTTT
NA,TRBV5-1,TRBJ2-5,TRBD2,CASSLGYLTTSAETQYF,TGCGCCAGCAGCTTGGGATACCTGACGACTAGCGCTGAGACCCAGTACTTC
many,TRBV12-3/TRBV12-4,TRBJ2-1,TRBD2,CASSLVLAGGSYNEQFF,TGTGCCAGCAGTTTGGTCCTAGCGGGGGGGAGCTACAATGAGCAGTTCTTC
few,TRBV27,TRBJ2-3,NA,CASSLGGASTDTQYF,TGTGCCAGCAGTTTGGGCGGAGCCAGCACAGATACGCAGTATTTT
NA,TRBV2,TRBJ2-7,NA,CASSETGRRNEQYF,TGTGCCAGCAGTGAGACAGGCAGGCGTAACGAGCAGTACTTC
many,TRBV5-1,TRBJ2-5,TRBD1,CASSFQGQFQETQYF,TGCGCCAGCAGCTTCCAGGGACAGTTCCAAGAGACCCAGTACTTC
many,TRBV12-3/TRBV12-4,TRBJ2-1,NA,CASSPGPYNEQFF,TGTGCCAGCAGCCCCGGGCCGTACAATGAGCAGTTCTTC
many,TRBV7-3,TRBJ2-3,NA,CASSLRSPTGVSDTQYF,TGTGCCAGCAGCTTAAGATCTCCGACAGGTGTGTCAGATACGCAGTATTTT
many,TRBV7-2,TRBJ1-5,NA,CASSPNGRPNQPQHF,TGTGCCAGCAGCCCCAACGGACGGCCAAATCAGCCCCAGCATTTT
many,TRBV7-2,TRBJ2-5,NA,CASSPAPGRGRGETQYF,TGTGCCAGCAGCCCAGCACCCGGGAGAGGGCGCGGAGAGACCCAGTACTTC
few,TRBV29-1,TRBJ1-1,NA,CSVNRASEAFF,TGCAGCGTTAACAGGGCCTCTGAAGCTTTCTTT
NA,TRBV29-1,TRBJ1-1,TRBD1,CSANRGRNTEAFF,TGCAGCGCAAACAGGGGGAGGAACACTGAAGCTTTCTTT
NA,TRBV2,TRBJ2-7,NA,CASRLGGRTYEQYF,TGTGCCAGCAGGTTAGGTGGCAGGACCTACGAGCAGTACTTC
few,TRBV6-2/TRBV6-3,TRBJ2-5,TRBD2,CASSISGTSATQYF,TGTGCCAGCAGCATCTCCGGGACTAGTGCTACCCAGTACTTC
NA,TRBV11-2,TRBJ1-1,TRBD1,CASSLRQGGGTEAFF,TGTGCCAGCAGCTTACGACAGGGCGGTGGGACTGAAGCTTTCTTT
medium-sized,TRBV6-2/TRBV6-3,TRBJ1-1,NA,CASRGGVNTEAFF,TGTGCCAGCAGAGGAGGGGTGAACACTGAAGCTTTCTTT
many,TRBV7-3,TRBJ2-1,TRBD2,CASSSSGTSSYNEQFF,TGTGCCAGCAGCTCCTCCGGGACTAGCAGTTACAATGAGCAGTTCTTC
NA,TRBV5-6,TRBJ1-1,NA,CASSLIEGRTEAFF,TGTGCCAGCAGCTTAATAGAAGGTAGGACTGAAGCTTTCTTT
NA,TRBV10-3,TRBJ2-7,NA,CAIGQGGSSEQYF,TGTGCCATCGGCCAGGGCGGATCCTCCGAGCAGTACTTC
many,TRBV7-9,TRBJ1-2,TRBD1,CASSFAGGEGGGDYGYTF,TGTGCCAGCAGCTTTGCAGGGGGCGAAGGTGGGGGAGACTATGGCTACACCTTC
few,TRBV6-5,TRBJ2-3,TRBD2,CASRRGTSSSTDTQYF,TGTGCCAGCAGGCGGGGGACTTCCTCTAGCACAGATACGCAGTATTTT
few,TRBV20-1,TRBJ1-1,NA,CSAPSFRGNTEAFF,TGCAGTGCCCCATCCTTCCGGGGGAACACTGAAGCTTTCTTT
NA,TRBV7-9,TRBJ1-2,NA,CASSSSGHQYGYTF,TGTGCCAGCAGCTCGTCGGGACATCAGTATGGCTACACCTTC
many,TRBV6-2/TRBV6-3,TRBJ1-1,NA,CASSYSSVGNTEAFF,TGTGCCAGCAGTTACTCGAGTGTGGGGAACACTGAAGCTTTCTTT